This TCR beta chain was captured by sequencing in a study of T cell responses to AZD1222 COVID-19 vaccine. Trimming took 4 bases from V and 0 from J, leaving 7 bases between them. The germline V gene encodes CDR1 SGDLS and CDR2 YYNGEE. CDR3 size: 13 residues. This table comes from immunoSEQ multiplex PCR, and its TCRdb copy is limited to in-frame clones, with some not included. Of some 180,000 clones listed, over 80% were seen once; the top ten hold 1% to 1.5%. The specimen was peripheral blood, collected on day 0 of AZD1222 vaccination. The sequence derives from an adult in good health. The chain couples TRBV9 to TRBJ1-1; no firm D call. This CDR3 reads CASSTQVNTEAFF. The CDR3 DNA reads as TGTGCCAGCAGCACTCAGGTGAACACTGAAGCTTTCTTT.